The 29 T cell receptor beta chains reported below all come from one sample, sequenced in a study of T cells after yellow fever vaccination. Each CDR3 protein gets one entry after TCRdb re-called the 5' RACE reads with MiXCR. The repertoire holds 20,000 to 30,000 distinct CDR3 sequences, approximately 4.2% seen once, with approximately 40% in the top ten. The specimen comprised PBMCs, either bulk or a sorted T-cell subset (CD4+, CD8+, memory, or dextramer-sorted; not recorded which), sampled on the day of the yellow fever booster vaccination. The origin of the receptors is a man aged 18-30 years who received the YFV17D yellow fever vaccine.

At least ten counts were recorded for this clonotype. The chain uses TRBV7-9 and TRBJ1-1, with D possibly matching TRBD1 (5 bases). V was cut by 5 bases and J by 3 bases, with 16 bases left in between. The CDR3 loop spans 15 amino acids. Germline V gives CDR1 SEHNR, CDR2 FQNEAQ (reference sequence). In nucleotides, the CDR3 is TGTGCCAGCAGCCCCCGGGCAGGACAATACACTGAAGCTTTCTTT. It specifies CASSPRAGQYTEAFF. Full variable domain (outside the CDR3, taken from reference TRBV7-9 and TRBJ1-1): DTGVSQNPRHKITKRGQNVTFRCDPISEHNRLYWYRQTLGQGPEFLTYFQNEAQLEKSRLLSDRFSAERPKGSFSTLEIQRTEQGDSAMYLCASSPRAGQYTEAFFGQGTRLTVV.

This clonotype was counted a few times. This sequence joins TRBV5-1 and TRBJ2-3; 8 bases are a match to TRBD2. J gave up 4 bases and V 3 bases, and 13 bases lay outside the gene matches. Germline loops: CDR1 SGHRS, CDR2 YFSETQ. The CDR3 runs 17 residues. This CDR3 reads CASSSGLVLAGSDTQYF. The CDR3 DNA follows: TGCGCCAGCAGCTCGGGACTAGTCTTAGCGGGCTCAGATACGCAGTATTTT.

Many counts were recorded for this clonotype. This rearrangement joins TRBV27 to TRBJ2-7, with 11 nucleotides matching TRBD2. J gave up 2 bases and V 10 bases, and 13 bases lay outside the gene matches. Germline CDR1 is MNHEY and CDR2 is SMNVEV (reference sequence). This CDR3 is built from 16 residues. The CDR3 DNA reads as TGTGCCACCCACCGCCTAGCGGGGGGCCGGACCTACGAGCAGTACTTC. Amino acid sequence: CATHRLAGGRTYEQYF.

This clonotype was seen repeatedly, ten times or more. The V gene is TRBV3-1, the J gene TRBJ1-1; TRBD1 might be the D (6 bases). Germline lookup yields CDR1 LGHDT and CDR2 YNNKEL (reference sequence). V lost 3 bases and J 4 bases, leaving 12 bases between the germline ends. This CDR3 is 14 amino acids long. The CDR3 region is CASSHLRGSTEAFF. In DNA, the CDR3 is TGTGCCAGCAGCCACCTCAGGGGTTCCACTGAAGCTTTCTTT.

There are many counts of this clonotype. The gene calls are TRBV12-3 or TRBV12-4 and TRBJ1-5; D remains unclear. The CDR3 extends over 12 amino acids. Between the trimmed V and J ends, which lost 1 base and 6 bases, there was a span of 4 bases. The CDR3 protein is CASSLGGQPQHF. As DNA, the CDR3 is TGTGCCAGCAGTTTAGGGGGTCAGCCCCAGCATTTT.

The gene calls are TRBV19 and TRBJ2-3, with 8 positions matching TRBD2. Germline CDR1 and CDR2: LNHDA and SQIVND (reference sequence). J was trimmed by 6 bases and V by 5 bases; bases with no gene match: 13. The CDR3 totals 16 residues. The CDR3 reads CASSSPAGGATDTQYF. The CDR3 nucleotides read TGTGCCAGTAGTTCACCGGCCGGGGGGGCAACCGATACGCAGTATTTT.

This clonotype was observed a handful of times. The chain is built from TRBV14 and TRBJ1-6; D gene uncertain. The CDR3 is made up of 13 amino acids. Germline V CDR1 and CDR2: SGHDN, FVKESK. Trimming pared 4 bases from V and 8 bases from J, leaving 9 bases between. CDR3 loop: CASSLNIDSPLHF. CDR3 DNA: TGTGCCAGCAGCCTGAACATAGATTCACCCCTCCACTTT.

This clonotype has more than one count but fewer than ten. The chain employs TRBV7-2 and TRBJ2-3, with D perhaps matching TRBD2 (6 bases). Trimming removed 5 bases at V and 0 bases at J, with 15 bases between. Germline V lookup: CDR1 SGHTA, CDR2 FQGNSA. The CDR3 runs to 16 residues. CDR3 DNA sequence: TGTGCCAGCAGCGCCCCGGGACTTCCCAGCACAGATACGCAGTATTTT. Translated, it gives CASSAPGLPSTDTQYF.

This clonotype has just a few counts. The chain carries TRBV15 and TRBJ1-2; D remains unclear. The ends were cut back, 0 bases at V and 2 bases at J, with 4 bases in the middle. Germline V gene data show CDR1 as LNHNV and CDR2 as YYDKDF (reference sequence). The CDR3 consists of 13 residues. The DNA of the CDR3 is TGTGCCACCAGCAGAGACAGAAACTATGGCTACACCTTC. Translation gives CATSRDRNYGYTF.

This clonotype was recorded a few times. The chain combines TRBV5-1 with TRBJ2-3; either TRBD1 or TRBD2 may supply D (6 bases each). This CDR3 contains 16 residues. Germline lookup yields CDR1 SGHRS and CDR2 YFSETQ. V was shortened by 0 bases and J by 1 base, with 12 bases between the two germline ends. The CDR3 DNA sequence: TGCGCCAGCAGCTTGGAGTCTAGGGGGGGCACAGATACGCAGTATTTT. This gives the protein CASSLESRGGTDTQYF. Variable domain in full (rest from reference TRBV5-1 and TRBJ2-3): KAGVTQTPRYLIKTRGQQVTLSCSPISGHRSVSWYQQTPGQGLQFLFEYFSETQRNKGNFPGRFSGRQFSNSRSEMNVSTLELGDSALYLCASSLESRGGTDTQYFGPGTRLTVL.

Ten or more counts support this clonotype. The chain employs TRBV7-9 and TRBJ1-4; maybe TRBD1 (5 bases). Trimming took off 2 bases at V and 11 bases at J, with 18 bases between the two ends. CDR3 length: 15 residues. In germline, CDR1 is SEHNR, CDR2 FQNEAQ (reference sequence). CDR3 sequence reads: CASSLHARVGPKLFF. The CDR3 DNA reads TGTGCCAGCAGCTTACACGCCCGAGTGGGGCCGAAACTGTTTTTT.

At least ten counts were recorded for this clonotype. This chain links TRBV25-1 with TRBJ2-1, with 7 bases identical to TRBD1. Germline V gene sequence: CDR1 MGHDK, CDR2 SYGVNS. V lost 5 bases, J lost 7 bases, and 8 bases stayed unmatched. This CDR3 has 14 amino acids. The CDR3 loop reads CASSTGVLHNEQFF. The CDR3 DNA reads as TGTGCCAGCAGTACAGGGGTCCTCCATAATGAGCAGTTCTTC. The complete variable domain, with remaining parts taken from reference TRBV25-1 and TRBJ2-1, reads EADIYQTPRYLVIGTGKKITLECSQTMGHDKMYWYQQDPGMELHLIHYSYGVNSTEKGDLSSESTVSRIRTEHFPLTLESARPSHTSQYLCASSTGVLHNEQFFGPGTRLTVL.

In this sample, this clonotype turned up many times. V is TRBV3-1 and J is TRBJ1-2; no definite D call. Between the trimmed V and J ends, which lost 3 bases and 9 bases, there was a span of 11 bases. Germline loops: CDR1 LGHDT, CDR2 YNNKEL (reference sequence). The CDR3 is 12 residues long. CDR3 DNA: TGTGCCAGCAGCCAGGCCACCCAAAGCTACACCTTC. This codes for CASSQATQSYTF.

There are many counts of this clonotype. The chain combines TRBV12-3 or TRBV12-4 with TRBJ2-1, with 14 bases that match TRBD2. With 0 bases clipped from V and 11 bases from J, the junction kept 6 bases outside the gene matches. This CDR3 comprises 16 residues. CDR3 bases: TGTGCCAGCAGTTTAGCGGTAGGACTAGCGGGGGGCCAGCAGTTCTTC. Amino acid sequence: CASSLAVGLAGGQQFF.

The table lists this clonotype with a few counts. J is TRBJ2-1 and V is TRBV20-1; tentative D call: TRBD1 (6 bases). Germline CDR1 is DFQATT and CDR2 is SNEGSKA (reference sequence). Trimming removed 0 bases at V and 0 bases at J, with 15 bases between. This CDR3 is built from 17 residues. CDR3 sequence reads: CSARDRGGGFSYNEQFF. The CDR3 bases are TGCAGTGCTAGAGATCGTGGGGGCGGATTCTCCTACAATGAGCAGTTCTTC.

In this sample, this clonotype turned up many times. V is TRBV7-2 and J is TRBJ2-3; 12 bases are shared with TRBD2. Looked up from germline, CDR1 is SGHTA and CDR2 is FQGNSA. This CDR3 comprises 16 residues. V lost 5 bases and J lost 4; bases outside the gene matches: 7. CDR3 sequence: CASSRTSSGGADTQYF. CDR3 DNA sequence: TGTGCCAGCAGCCGGACCTCTAGCGGGGGGGCAGATACGCAGTATTTT.

This clonotype was counted ten times or more. V is TRBV7-8 and J is TRBJ2-7; 8 bases match TRBD1. This CDR3 region has 13 residues. Trimming took 4 bases from V and 7 from J; bases not matched to a gene: 6. CDR1 is SGHVS, CDR2 FQNEAQ, per germline. For the CDR3, the DNA is TGTGCCAGCAGCTCCGGACAGGGTGGGGAGCAGTACGTC. Its protein is CASSSGQGGEQYV.

This clonotype appeared a few times. This rearrangement joins TRBV7-2 to TRBJ2-3, with 8 bases fitting TRBD2. With V trimmed by 0 bases and J by 10 bases, 9 bases remained unmatched. This CDR3 is 15 amino acids long. Germline-derived CDR1 and CDR2 are SGHTA and FQGNSA. The CDR3 loop reads CASSLAPGGGTAQYF. The CDR3 DNA reads TGTGCCAGCAGCTTAGCCCCCGGGGGGGGGACGGCGCAGTATTTT.

There are a few counts of this clonotype. The rearrangement joins TRBV19 to TRBJ2-6; D is possibly TRBD2 (6 bases). V lost 5 bases and J 0 bases, leaving 14 bases between the germline ends. CDR1 is LNHDA and CDR2 is SQIVND in the germline V gene (reference sequence). CDR3 size: 17 residues. CDR3 bases: TGTGCCAGTAGTCTCATGGGGGGAAGCTCTGGGGCCAACGTCCTGACTTTC. It translates to CASSLMGGSSGANVLTF. The whole variable domain, filled in from reference TRBV19 and TRBJ2-6, reads DGGITQSPKYLFRKEGQNVTLSCEQNLNHDAMYWYRQDPGQGLRLIYYSQIVNDFQKGDIAEGYSVSREKKESFPLTVTSAQKNPTAFYLCASSLMGGSSGANVLTFGAGSRLTVL.

The rearrangement joins TRBV12-3 or TRBV12-4 to TRBJ1-2; D gene unclear. The CDR3 extends over 13 amino acids. The V end lost 6 bases, the J end lost 1 base, and 9 bases lay between the germline ends. CDR3 protein: CASSLWLNYGYTF. In nucleotides, the CDR3 is TGTGCCAGCAGCCTTTGGCTTAACTATGGCTACACCTTC.

The chain couples TRBV14 to TRBJ2-1; maybe TRBD2 (5 bases). Between the trimmed V and J ends, which lost 3 bases and 7 bases, there was a span of 19 bases. The CDR3 sequence is 16 residues long. CDR1 SGHDN and CDR2 FVKESK come from the germline V gene. The CDR3 loop is CASSQFKGHPGNEQFF. Written as DNA, the CDR3 is TGTGCCAGCAGCCAGTTTAAGGGCCACCCGGGAAATGAGCAGTTCTTC.

This clonotype was counted many times. CDR3 sequence: CASSLGQGAPGYTF. In DNA, the CDR3 is TGTGCCAGCAGTCTCGGACAGGGGGCCCCTGGCTACACCTTC. The chain uses TRBV6-6 and TRBJ1-2; TRBD1 aligns across 11 bases. Per germline, CDR1 MNHNY and CDR2 SVGAGI (reference sequence). The CDR3 totals 14 residues. V lost 5 bases, J lost 7 bases, and 6 bases stayed unmatched.

This clonotype has a handful of counts. The chain recombines TRBV3-1 with TRBJ1-2; no definite D call. CDR3 size: 14 residues. V was pared by 4 bases and J by 8 bases, with 17 bases between. Per germline, CDR1 LGHDT and CDR2 YNNKEL (reference sequence). The CDR3 region is CASSPSPDSRGYTF. Written as DNA, the CDR3 is TGTGCCAGCAGCCCCTCGCCAGATAGTCGGGGCTACACCTTC.

In this sample, this clonotype turned up a few times. The gene calls are TRBV7-9 and TRBJ1-4; TRBD1 agrees at 8 bases. V lost 4 bases, J lost 8 bases, and 9 bases stayed unmatched. In germline, CDR1 is SEHNR, CDR2 FQNEAQ (reference sequence). The CDR3 runs to 15 residues. The CDR3 DNA follows: TGTGCCAGCAGCTCCACGGACAGGGTAAACGAAAAACTGTTTTTT. Translating gives CASSSTDRVNEKLFF. Full variable domain (remainder filled in from reference TRBV7-9 and TRBJ1-4): DTGVSQNPRHKITKRGQNVTFRCDPISEHNRLYWYRQTLGQGPEFLTYFQNEAQLEKSRLLSDRFSAERPKGSFSTLEIQRTEQGDSAMYLCASSSTDRVNEKLFFGSGTQLSVL.

At least ten counts were recorded for this clonotype. The chain carries TRBV7-8 and TRBJ2-3, with D uncertain. Trimming stripped 7 bases from V and 0 bases from J, with 17 bases between. The CDR3 spans 16 residues. Germline-derived CDR1 and CDR2 are SGHVS and FQNEAQ. The CDR3, as DNA: TGTGCCAGCAACTTGACGCCAGGCACTAGCACAGATACGCAGTATTTT. Amino acids: CASNLTPGTSTDTQYF.

Ten or more counts support this clonotype. The V call is TRBV2, the J call TRBJ2-4, with D unclear. Trimming stripped 4 bases from V and 0 bases from J, with 7 bases between. CDR3 length equals 14 residues. CDR1 is SNHLY and CDR2 is FYNNEI in the germline V gene. The chain's CDR3 is CASSVATAKNIQYF. The DNA of the CDR3 is TGTGCCAGCAGTGTGGCTACAGCCAAAAACATTCAGTACTTC.

This clonotype was counted ten times or more. This chain connects TRBV29-1 to TRBJ1-2; D gene unclear. This CDR3 has 17 amino acids. Per germline, CDR1 SQVTM and CDR2 ANQGSEA. The V and J ends lost 1 base and 3 bases respectively, with 21 bases between them. CDR3 amino acids: CSVEVGPRESGYYGYTF. The CDR3 nucleotides are TGCAGCGTTGAAGTTGGGCCCCGGGAATCGGGCTACTATGGCTACACCTTC.

This clonotype was observed at least ten times. The chain uses TRBV27 and TRBJ2-6, with D tentatively TRBD1 (5 bases). The CDR3 is made up of 14 amino acids. V was shortened by 6 bases and J by 2 bases, with 8 bases between the two germline ends. Germline V gene data show CDR1 as MNHEY and CDR2 as SMNVEV (reference sequence). The CDR3 is CASRKQAGANVLTF. CDR3 sequence (DNA): TGTGCCAGCAGAAAACAGGCTGGGGCCAACGTCCTGACTTTC.

This clonotype was counted ten times or more. J is TRBJ1-1 and V is TRBV7-9; the D is unclear. Germline CDR1 SEHNR, CDR2 FQNEAQ (reference sequence). V lost 5 bases to trimming and J lost 3 bases, with 16 bases between them. This CDR3 region has 15 residues. Written as DNA, the CDR3 is TGTGCCAGCAGCCCCCATGCGGGTGCCGACACTGAAGCTTTCTTT. Translation gives CASSPHAGADTEAFF.